A single sample is the source of the 26 T cell receptor beta chains below, sequenced in a study of Ad26.COV2.S vaccination and SARS-CoV-2 variants (dated by TCRdb to the early 2020s). Receptors were amplified or captured by the immunoSEQ multiplex PCR assay. Not all clones reach the TCRdb copy of this immuneACCESS table, which keeps in-frame sequences only. Checked studies attribute under half of the gap to unresolved V genes and leave the rest unexplained. The sample table holds 300,000 to 350,000 clones, of which 85% to 90% were seen once. Clones ranked in the top ten supply around 5% of the sample. According to the study, the label for this sample's treatment or condition signals: some 20 received Ad26.COV2.S at low or high dose, single or two shots; about 5 received placebo; per-sample allocation not given. For vaccine and placebo recipients, repertoires were sequenced using samples collected on day 63 after the first injection.

The sample in question was peripheral blood, obtained in a trial of Ad26.COV2.S vaccine versus placebo. These receptors were collected from a person aged 18-65 years who received the Ad26.COV2.S COVID-19 vaccine or a placebo.

V usage is TRBV5-1 and J usage is TRBJ1-3; TRBD1 might be the D (6 bases). Between the trimmed V and J ends, which lost 4 bases and 0 bases, there was a span of 11 bases. Germline-derived CDR1 and CDR2 are SGHRS and YFSETQ. The CDR3 consists of 15 residues. This chain's CDR3 is CASSPGTLSGNTIYF. The CDR3 DNA is TGCGCCAGCAGCCCAGGGACACTCTCTGGAAACACCATATATTTT.

The rearrangement links TRBV14 to TRBJ2-1; maybe TRBD1 (5 bases). The germline CDR1 and CDR2 sequences are SGHDN and FVKESK. The CDR3 extends over 12 amino acids. V lost 2 bases to trimming and J lost 12 bases, with 11 bases between them. CDR3 sequence: CASSQPRDVQFF. CDR3 DNA sequence: TGTGCCAGCAGCCAACCCAGGGATGTGCAGTTCTTC. The full variable domain, rest sourced from reference TRBV14 and TRBJ2-1, is EAGVTQFPSHSVIEKGQTVTLRCDPISGHDNLYWYRRVMGKEIKFLLHFVKESKQDESGMPNNRFLAERTGGTYSTLKVQPAELEDSGVYFCASSQPRDVQFFGPGTRLTVL.

The J gene is TRBJ1-3, the V gene TRBV20-1, with D perhaps TRBD1 (5 bases). The germline CDR1 and CDR2 sequences are DFQATT and SNEGSKA (reference sequence). V lost 3 bases to trimming and J lost 0 bases, with 9 bases between them. This CDR3 comprises 14 residues. Written as DNA, the CDR3 is TGCAGTGCTAGTCCGGGGCCCTCTGGAAACACCATATATTTT. Its translation: CSASPGPSGNTIYF.

The J gene is TRBJ1-1, the V gene TRBV6-5; D is unclear. Trimming removed 8 bases from V and 1 base from J, with 5 bases in between. Germline V gene lookup returns CDR1 MNHEY and CDR2 SVGAGI. This CDR3 region has 11 residues. The CDR3 loop reads CASGANTEAFF. CDR3 in DNA: TGTGCCAGCGGAGCGAACACTGAAGCTTTCTTT.

The sample holds a few counts of this clone. The chain employs TRBV4-3 and TRBJ2-6, with D unresolved. V was shortened by 0 bases and J by 1 base, with 7 bases between the two germline ends. Looked up from germline, CDR1 is LGHNA and CDR2 is YSLEER. The CDR3 sequence is 16 residues long. The CDR3 DNA reads TGCGCCAGCAGCCAAGAGGTGGGTTCTGGGGCCAACGTCCTGACTTTC. It codes for CASSQEVGSGANVLTF.

This chain uses TRBV5-4 with TRBJ1-1, with 8 bases matching TRBD1. Losses at the gene ends were 2 bases for V and 0 bases for J; bases not matched to a gene: 3. In germline, CDR1 is SGHNT, CDR2 YYREEE (reference sequence). The CDR3 consists of 15 residues. This chain's CDR3 is CASSFGTGLNTEAFF. The CDR3 DNA reads TGTGCCAGCAGCTTTGGGACAGGCCTGAACACTGAAGCTTTCTTT.

The chain uses TRBV4-3 and TRBJ2-3, with D perhaps TRBD2 (5 bases). The germline V gene encodes CDR1 LGHNA and CDR2 YSLEER. V lost 1 base, J lost 6 bases, and 23 bases lay in between. The CDR3 runs to 18 residues. This chain's CDR3 is CASSQVVGSAGGVDTQYF. CDR3 DNA sequence: TGCGCCAGCAGCCAAGTTGTAGGGTCTGCTGGAGGAGTTGATACGCAGTATTTT.

This clone was seen a few times. This chain connects TRBV10-2 to TRBJ1-1; D call uncertain. V gave up 4 bases and J gave up 1 base, with 7 bases separating them. The CDR3 runs to 13 residues. Germline V gives CDR1 WSHSY, CDR2 SAAADI. DNA of the CDR3: TGCGCCAGCAGTGGGCAGTCGAACACTGAAGCTTTCTTT. Its translation: CASSGQSNTEAFF.

The genes are TRBV7-9 and TRBJ1-5; D possibly corresponds to TRBD1 (6 bases). Germline loops: CDR1 SEHNR, CDR2 FQNEAQ (reference sequence). The V gene lost 0 bases and the J gene lost 5 bases, with 11 bases spanning the gap. The length of the CDR3 is 15 residues. The CDR3 region is CASSLAGAGDQPQHF. DNA for the CDR3: TGTGCCAGCAGCTTAGCGGGGGCAGGGGATCAGCCCCAGCATTTT.

CDR3 protein: CASSPRVGVAYNEQFF. The CDR3 nucleotides are TGCGCCAGCAGCCCTCGAGTGGGGGTGGCCTACAATGAGCAGTTCTTC. The genes are TRBV5-1 and TRBJ2-1, with D possibly called TRBD1 or TRBD2 (5 bases each). V was clipped by 4 bases and J by 2 bases, with 16 bases between them. The CDR3 covers 16 residues. In germline, CDR1 is SGHRS, CDR2 YFSETQ.

This clone was seen once. The chain employs TRBV27 and TRBJ2-1; D is undetermined. Trimming took off 8 bases at V and 5 bases at J, with 10 bases between the two ends. CDR3 length: 12 amino acids. Germline lookup yields CDR1 MNHEY and CDR2 SMNVEV (reference sequence). Written as DNA, the CDR3 is TGTGCCAGCGGAACCTTGAACAATGAGCAGTTCTTC. Its protein product is CASGTLNNEQFF.

The CDR3 nucleotides are TGTGCCAGCATAGCGGGGGGGAACACCGGGGAGCTGTTTTTT. The encoded protein is CASIAGGNTGELFF. V usage is TRBV19 and J usage is TRBJ2-2, with 10 nucleotides matching TRBD2. V dropped 9 bases and J dropped 1; count of bases not matched to a gene: 2. The CDR3 runs 14 residues. Germline loops: CDR1 LNHDA, CDR2 SQIVND (reference sequence). The variable domain in full, with the rest retrieved from reference TRBV19 and TRBJ2-2, is DGGITQSPKYLFRKEGQNVTLSCEQNLNHDAMYWYRQDPGQGLRLIYYSQIVNDFQKGDIAEGYSVSREKKESFPLTVTSAQKNPTAFYLCASIAGGNTGELFFGEGSRLTVL.

The CDR3 coding sequence is TGCAGCGTTAGGAATCCACAGGGAGCCAACACTGAAGCTTTCTTT. It translates to CSVRNPQGANTEAFF. V and J are TRBV29-1 and TRBJ1-1; D possibly corresponds to TRBD1 (6 bases). The V and J ends lost 5 bases and 2 bases respectively, with 18 bases between them. The V gene's germline CDR1 is SQVTM and CDR2 ANQGSEA. The CDR3 has 15 amino acids.

This clone was counted a few times. The chain employs TRBV7-9 and TRBJ2-7, with D possibly matching TRBD2 (5 bases). Germline values: CDR1 SEHNR, CDR2 FQNEAQ (reference sequence). Trimming pared 2 bases from V and 3 bases from J, leaving 11 bases between. CDR3 length: 14 residues. CDR3 protein: CASSLWERSYEQYF. CDR3 sequence (DNA): TGTGCCAGCAGCTTATGGGAGCGTAGCTACGAGCAGTACTTC.

J is TRBJ1-6 and V is TRBV9; no clear D gene. The ends were cut back, 4 bases at V and 7 bases at J, with 12 bases in the middle. Germline CDR1 reads SGDLS; CDR2 reads YYNGEE. This CDR3 is built from 14 residues. CDR3 residues: CASSTGAINSPLHF. The CDR3 coding sequence is TGTGCCAGCAGCACCGGTGCTATAAATTCACCCCTCCACTTT.

V usage is TRBV12-3 or TRBV12-4 and J usage is TRBJ1-5, with TRBD1 identical over 8 bases. V was clipped by 7 bases and J by 7 bases; unmatched bases: 6. The CDR3 runs 13 residues. In nucleotides, the CDR3 is TGTGCCAGCACGACGGACAGGGCCCAGCCCCAGCATTTT. Translated, it gives CASTTDRAQPQHF.

V gene TRBV28 combines with J gene TRBJ1-2; 9 nucleotides agree with TRBD1. The CDR3 spans 15 residues. Germline V gene data show CDR1 as MDHEN and CDR2 as SYDVKM. V was clipped by 4 bases and J by 4 bases; unmatched bases: 7. CDR3 sequence (DNA): TGTGCCAGCAGTTCCTCCGGGACAGGGCTCTATGGCTACACCTTC. It encodes CASSSSGTGLYGYTF.

The rearrangement joins TRBV11-2 to TRBJ2-3, with D perhaps TRBD2 (6 bases). V was cut by 3 bases and J by 0 bases, with 10 bases left in between. Looked up from germline, CDR1 is SGHAT and CDR2 is FQNNGV. This CDR3 region has 15 residues. The DNA for the CDR3 is TGTGCCAGCAGCTTTAGCCGGGGGAGCACAGATACGCAGTATTTT. Protein: CASSFSRGSTDTQYF.

This clone appeared a single time. V and J are TRBV4-3 and TRBJ1-2, with D perhaps matching TRBD1 (6 bases). Germline CDR1 reads LGHNA; CDR2 reads YSLEER. The V end lost 4 bases, the J end lost 7 bases, and 16 bases lay between the germline ends. The CDR3 has 14 amino acids. The CDR3 DNA follows: TGCGCCAGCAGCCGCGTTGGGGGGCGGGCTGGCTACACCTTC. Its translation is CASSRVGGRAGYTF.

The chain couples TRBV6-2 or TRBV6-3 to TRBJ2-7, with a weak D call TRBD2 (7 bases). Deletions cut 6 bases from V and 2 bases from J, with 17 bases between. Per the germline V gene, CDR1 is MNHEY and CDR2 is SVGEGT. There are 15 residues in the CDR3. As DNA, the CDR3 is TGTGCCAGCAGCTCTACGGGGGGCCTTACCTACGAGCAGTACTTC. The encoded protein is CASSSTGGLTYEQYF.

J is TRBJ2-1 and V is TRBV7-8, with 8 bases that match TRBD2. V lost 3 bases to trimming and J lost 0 bases; unmatched junction nucleotides: 4. CDR3 length: 16 amino acids. The germline gives CDR1 SGHVS, CDR2 FQNEAQ. CDR3 in DNA: TGTGCCAGCAGCTTGGTAGCGGGGATCTCCTACAATGAGCAGTTCTTC. This translates into CASSLVAGISYNEQFF.

The V and J genes are TRBV18 and TRBJ2-5; D could derive from TRBD1 or TRBD2 (7 bases each). The V gene lost 3 bases and the J gene lost 1 base, with 15 bases spanning the gap. The CDR3 is 16 amino acids. The germline CDR1 and CDR2 sequences are KGHSH and LQKENI. The CDR3 region has the DNA TGTGCCAGCTCACCGTCTGCAGGGGGGGTCCAAGAGACCCAGTACTTC. Translation gives CASSPSAGGVQETQYF.

The chain's CDR3 is CASSSGLAGVLLLSEQFF. As DNA, the CDR3 is TGTGCCAGCAGCTCGGGACTAGCGGGAGTTCTACTACTTAGTGAGCAGTTCTTC. The chain employs TRBV7-9 and TRBJ2-1, with 14 bases fitting TRBD2. Germline V CDR1 and CDR2: SEHNR, FQNEAQ (reference sequence). The CDR3 is 18 amino acids. With 4 bases clipped from V and 9 bases from J, the junction kept 14 bases outside the gene matches.

The CDR3 DNA sequence: TGTGCCATCAGTGCCTCAGAGAACACTGAAGCTTTCTTT. Residues: CAISASENTEAFF. J is TRBJ1-1 and V is TRBV10-3; no reliable D call. The CDR3 totals 13 residues. Germline V lookup: CDR1 ENHRY, CDR2 SYGVKD. Between the trimmed V and J ends, which lost 4 bases and 1 base, there was a span of 7 bases.

The chain couples TRBV7-8 to TRBJ1-3; D perhaps matches TRBD1 (5 bases). The CDR3 is made up of 16 amino acids. In germline, CDR1 is SGHVS, CDR2 FQNEAQ. Deletions cut 1 base from V and 3 bases from J, with 13 bases between. The CDR3 region has the DNA TGTGCCAGCAGCTTAGGGGGCCGCAACCGTGGAAACACCATATATTTT. Translated, it gives CASSLGGRNRGNTIYF. The full variable domain, completed using reference TRBV7-8 and TRBJ1-3, is GAGVSQSPRYKVAKRGQDVALRCDPISGHVSLFWYQQALGQGPEFLTYFQNEAQLDKSGLPSDRFFAERPEGSVSTLKIQRTQQEDSAVYLCASSLGGRNRGNTIYFGEGSWLTVV.

V gene TRBV3-1 (or the pseudogene TRBV3-2) combines with J gene TRBJ1-6, with 7 bases identical to TRBD1. This CDR3 contains 14 residues. The ends lost 1 base at V and 9 bases at J; junction bases unmatched: 3. CDR1 is LGHDT, CDR2 YNNKEL, per germline (reference sequence). As DNA, the CDR3 is TGTGCCAGCAGCCAAGCGGGACAGAGTTCACCCCTCCACTTT. Protein product: CASSQAGQSSPLHF.